This T cell receptor beta chain was captured by sequencing in a study of T-cell memory formation after mild COVID-19. MiXCR, applied by TCRdb to the 5' RACE reads, yields one record per CDR3 protein. This table has around 200,000 distinct CDR3 sequences, 9.5% to 10% appearing once. This clonotype has just a few counts. A much larger clone lies one base from this, so it may be a read error. This CDR3 has 13 amino acids. Germline V gene sequence: CDR1 SGHDN, CDR2 FVKESK. The germline V and J ends were trimmed by 4 bases and 1 base, with 7 bases remaining between them. This TCR came from a man aged 18 to 29 who had mild COVID-19 (a few samples of this study predate the infection). Cell type and time point are not known. This rearrangement joins TRBV14 to TRBJ2-5; D is possibly TRBD2 (6 bases). Sequencing used PBMCs or a T cell subset sorted from them (not recorded which). The CDR3 bases are TGTGCCAGCAGCCGGGACTTCCAAGAGACCCAGTACTTC. Protein: CASSRDFQETQYF.